The 24 T cell receptor beta chains presented below share a single source sample, sequenced in a study of cytotoxic CD8 clonotypes in ibrutinib-treated CLL. Assay used: immunoSEQ multiplex PCR; TCRdb lists only in-frame clones, some missing. The sample shows some 85,000 clones, 60% to 80% of them seen only once. The sequencing here drew on PBMCs, taken after 24 months of ibrutinib treatment. These receptors came from a human donor with chronic lymphocytic leukemia.

This clone was detected only a few times. The rearrangement joins TRBV9 to TRBJ2-1; a weak D match, TRBD2 (5 bases). V was pared by 7 bases and J by 8 bases, with 25 bases between. This CDR3 region has 16 residues. Germline CDR1 SGDLS, CDR2 YYNGEE. This chain's CDR3 is CASSRRADPFEDEQFF. The CDR3 DNA reads as TGTGCCAGCTCCAGGCGGGCCGACCCTTTTGAGGATGAGCAGTTCTTC.

This clone was seen just once. The V call is TRBV4-1, the J call TRBJ1-1; 9 nucleotides match TRBD1. Germline V gene lookup returns CDR1 MGHRA and CDR2 YSYEKL. With V trimmed by 0 bases and J by 7 bases, 6 bases remained unmatched. The CDR3 runs 15 residues. This chain's CDR3 is CASSQDWTGESEAFF. CDR3 bases: TGCGCCAGCAGCCAAGATTGGACAGGGGAGAGTGAAGCTTTCTTT.

This chain joins TRBV30 and TRBJ2-7; D gene unclear. This CDR3 is 11 amino acids long. With 0 bases removed from V and 1 base from J, the gap between germline ends came to 1 base. Germline lookup yields CDR1 GTSNPN and CDR2 SVGIG (reference sequence). The CDR3 nucleotides are TGTGCCTGGAGTGTTTCCTACGAGCAGTACTTC. Amino acid sequence: CAWSVSYEQYF.

Only a few counts were recorded for this clone. The chain is built from TRBV18 and TRBJ2-5; no firm D call. The V end lost 4 bases, the J end lost 2 bases, and 14 bases lay between the germline ends. This CDR3 spans 15 amino acids. Germline values: CDR1 KGHSH, CDR2 LQKENI. The CDR3 reads CASSLQLLGQETQYF. CDR3 DNA: TGTGCCAGCTCACTTCAACTGCTGGGGCAAGAGACCCAGTACTTC. Full variable domain (outside the CDR3, taken from reference TRBV18 and TRBJ2-5): NAGVMQNPRHLVRRRGQEARLRCSPMKGHSHVYWYRQLPEEGLKFMVYLQKENIIDESGMPKERFSAEFPKEGPSILRIQQVVRGDSAAYFCASSLQLLGQETQYFGPGTRLLVL.

V is TRBV7-3 and J is TRBJ2-2, with a tentative D call TRBD1 (6 bases). V gave up 5 bases and J gave up 0 bases, with 13 bases separating them. Germline lookup yields CDR1 SGHTA and CDR2 FQGTGA. This CDR3 contains 16 residues. DNA for the CDR3: TGTGCCAGCAGCCCGCGACAGGTTTCGAACACCGGGGAGCTGTTTTTT. Encoded protein: CASSPRQVSNTGELFF.

The chain couples TRBV4-1 to TRBJ2-5, with D perhaps matching TRBD1 (5 bases). The CDR3 is made up of 13 amino acids. Germline V gene lookup returns CDR1 MGHRA and CDR2 YSYEKL. Trimming left V 4 bases short and J 1 base short, with 7 bases between. CDR3 nucleotide sequence: TGCGCCAGCAGCCTGGGGCCCCAAGAGACCCAGTACTTC. This encodes CASSLGPQETQYF.

V is TRBV7-2 and J is TRBJ2-5; TRBD2 matches 7 bases. Germline V gene sequence: CDR1 SGHTA, CDR2 FQGNSA. V trimming: 3 bases; J trimming: 3 bases; junction bases outside the gene matches: 10. This CDR3 is built from 16 residues. The chain's CDR3 is CASSFRVGGREETQYF. In DNA, the CDR3 is TGTGCCAGCAGCTTTCGGGTTGGGGGGAGGGAAGAGACCCAGTACTTC.

This chain links TRBV5-6 with TRBJ2-7; no reliable D call. This CDR3 is 13 amino acids long. Germline CDR1 reads SGHDT; CDR2 reads YYEEEE. Trimming removed 4 bases at V and 4 bases at J, with 12 bases between. Written as DNA, the CDR3 is TGTGCCAGCAGCCCGTCTGGGATATACGAGCAGTACTTC. Its protein product is CASSPSGIYEQYF.

Turning to this clone: This may be a read error: a much more frequent sequence differs by one nucleotide. This chain links TRBV28 with TRBJ1-2; D unresolved. The CDR3 is 10 amino acids. Germline V gene lookup returns CDR1 MDHEN and CDR2 SYDVKM. V dropped 7 bases and J dropped 4 bases, with 4 bases sitting between them. CDR3 amino acids: CASTAYGYTF. The CDR3 DNA reads TGTGCCAGCACCGCCTATGGCTACACCTTC.

This clone was picked up one time. The genes are TRBV19 and TRBJ1-5; D remains unclear. Per germline, CDR1 LNHDA and CDR2 SQIVND (reference sequence). Trimming removed 4 bases at V and 0 bases at J, with 10 bases between. The CDR3 has 15 amino acids. As DNA, the CDR3 is TGTGCCAGTAGTAGAGGATCCTATAGCAATCAGCCCCAGCATTTT. Amino acids: CASSRGSYSNQPQHF.

This chain connects TRBV19 to TRBJ2-7, with TRBD1 matching over 9 bases. The CDR3 is 14 residues long. J was trimmed by 3 bases and V by 6 bases; bases with no gene match: 6. Germline loops: CDR1 LNHDA, CDR2 SQIVND (reference sequence). This CDR3 is CASSPDRGRYEQYF. The CDR3 DNA reads TGTGCCAGTAGCCCGGACAGGGGACGCTACGAGCAGTACTTC.

This clone was seen a few times. This rearrangement joins TRBV11-3 to TRBJ2-3; no firm D call. Trimming took off 3 bases at V and 3 bases at J, with 7 bases between the two ends. This CDR3 is 13 amino acids long. Germline-derived CDR1 and CDR2 are SGHNT and YENEEA. CDR3 in amino acids: CASSFRQTDTQYF. For the CDR3, the DNA is TGTGCCAGCAGCTTCCGACAAACAGATACGCAGTATTTT.

This clone was seen a single time. The chain has TRBV19 and TRBJ2-5; D gene unclear. The CDR3 sequence is 12 residues long. V dropped 10 bases and J dropped 1 base, with 10 bases sitting between them. Germline V gene data show CDR1 as LNHDA and CDR2 as SQIVND (reference sequence). The CDR3 DNA follows: TGTGCCAATGAATGGGGCCAAGAGACCCAGTACTTC. It encodes CANEWGQETQYF. The full variable domain, with the rest looked up from reference TRBV19 and TRBJ2-5, is DGGITQSPKYLFRKEGQNVTLSCEQNLNHDAMYWYRQDPGQGLRLIYYSQIVNDFQKGDIAEGYSVSREKKESFPLTVTSAQKNPTAFYLCANEWGQETQYFGPGTRLLVL.

The CDR3 DNA sequence: TGTGCCAGCAGGCCCGGGACTAGCGGGAGCACCGAGCAGTACTTC. It translates to CASRPGTSGSTEQYF. V and J are TRBV6-6 and TRBJ2-7; 14 bases line up with TRBD2. This CDR3 region has 15 residues. The V and J ends lost 6 bases and 6 bases, in that order; junction bases with no gene match: 7. Germline-derived CDR1 and CDR2 are MNHNY and SVGAGI (reference sequence).

The V gene is TRBV7-3, the J gene TRBJ2-1; D not certain. From germline, CDR1 is SGHTA and CDR2 FQGTGA. The CDR3 is made up of 16 amino acids. V lost 0 bases, J lost 0 bases, and 9 bases lay in between. CDR3 sequence reads: CASSLTPIRSYNEQFF. CDR3 nucleotide sequence: TGTGCCAGCAGCTTAACCCCGATCCGCTCCTACAATGAGCAGTTCTTC. Based on the CDR3 plus reference TRBV7-3 and TRBJ2-1, the full variable domain is GAGVSQTPSNKVTEKGKYVELRCDPISGHTALYWYRQSLGQGPEFLIYFQGTGAADDSGLPNDRFFAVRPEGSVSTLKIQRTERGDSAVYLCASSLTPIRSYNEQFFGPGTRLTVL.

This clone was counted only a few times. The V and J genes are TRBV28 and TRBJ1-5; 7 bases match TRBD1. This CDR3 region has 14 residues. Germline values: CDR1 MDHEN, CDR2 SYDVKM. With 5 bases clipped from V and 7 bases from J, the junction kept 8 bases outside the gene matches. The CDR3 nucleotides read TGTGCCAGCAGTGCTTACAGGGGACCCCAGCCCCAGCATTTT. Encoded protein: CASSAYRGPQPQHF.

The rearrangement uses TRBV25-1 and TRBJ2-7; TRBD1 matches at 9 bases. The germline V gene encodes CDR1 MGHDK and CDR2 SYGVNS. The CDR3 runs to 17 residues. V lost 4 bases, J lost 4 bases, and 14 bases stayed unmatched. The CDR3 nucleotides are TGTGCCAGCAGTGCCCACGGGACAGGGAGACTCCTTTACGAGCAGTACTTC. Protein sequence: CASSAHGTGRLLYEQYF.

This clone was recorded a few times. V and J are TRBV28 and TRBJ2-2, with D perhaps matching TRBD1 or TRBD2 (5 bases each). The CDR3 spans 15 residues. The germline CDR1 and CDR2 sequences are MDHEN and SYDVKM. V was shortened by 6 bases and J by 6 bases, with 17 bases between the two germline ends. The CDR3 protein is CASRRNGAISGELFF. The CDR3 DNA follows: TGTGCCAGCAGGCGGAACGGGGCGATCTCCGGGGAGCTGTTTTTT.

This sequence joins TRBV7-9 and TRBJ1-6; a possible D gene is TRBD1 (6 bases). CDR1 and CDR2 from the germline V gene are SEHNR and FQNEAQ (reference sequence). Trimming removed 3 bases at V and 0 bases at J, with 6 bases between. The CDR3 consists of 15 residues. This chain's CDR3 is CASSLDSSYNSPLHF. The CDR3 DNA sequence: TGTGCCAGCAGCTTGGACAGCTCCTATAATTCACCCCTCCACTTT. Variable domain in full (rest from reference TRBV7-9 and TRBJ1-6): DTGVSQNPRHKITKRGQNVTFRCDPISEHNRLYWYRQTLGQGPEFLTYFQNEAQLEKSRLLSDRFSAERPKGSFSTLEIQRTEQGDSAMYLCASSLDSSYNSPLHFGNGTRLTVT.

V usage is TRBV28 and J usage is TRBJ2-1, with D tentatively TRBD2 (5 bases). The CDR3 spans 15 residues. From germline, CDR1 is MDHEN and CDR2 SYDVKM. Trimming took off 6 bases at V and 5 bases at J, with 17 bases between the two ends. For the CDR3, the DNA is TGTGCCAGCAGCCCCGCGGAGGACTCGAACAATGAGCAGTTCTTC. Residues: CASSPAEDSNNEQFF.

In DNA form, the CDR3 reads TGTGCCAGCAGCTTCTCCGGGGTCTCCTACAATGAGCAGTTCTTC. It yields the protein CASSFSGVSYNEQFF. The chain joins TRBV5-5 to TRBJ2-1; tentative D call: TRBD2 (5 bases). The CDR3 is 15 amino acids. V was trimmed by 2 bases and J by 0 bases, leaving 9 bases between them. The germline CDR1 and CDR2 sequences are SGHKS and YYEKEE (reference sequence).

This clone was detected once. DNA for the CDR3: TGTGCCAGCGCGATGGGGCAGGGGGAGAATCACACCTTC. This translates into CASAMGQGENHTF. The chain employs TRBV2 and TRBJ1-2; 7 bases align to TRBD1. The CDR3 sequence is 13 residues long. The J segment lost 12 bases and the V segment lost 8 bases, leaving 15 bases of the junction unmatched. Germline CDR1 and CDR2: SNHLY and FYNNEI.

This sequence joins TRBV10-3 and TRBJ2-1; 9 bases align to TRBD2. CDR1 and CDR2 (germline): ENHRY, SYGVKD. J was trimmed by 4 bases and V by 4 bases; bases with no gene match: 8. The CDR3 runs 16 residues. The CDR3 is CAISGGRTSAYNEQFF. The CDR3 DNA reads TGTGCCATCAGTGGTGGCAGGACTAGCGCTTACAATGAGCAGTTCTTC.

Only one count was recorded for this clone. The chain uses TRBV25-1 and TRBJ1-3; the D gene is possibly TRBD1 (6 bases). Germline CDR1 reads MGHDK; CDR2 reads SYGVNS. This CDR3 region has 16 residues. With 5 bases removed from V and 0 bases from J, the gap between germline ends came to 14 bases. CDR3 in amino acids: CASSSGTFSSGNTIYF. CDR3 coding DNA: TGTGCCAGCAGTAGTGGGACATTCTCCTCTGGAAACACCATATATTTT.